These T cell receptor beta chains were read from a single sample in a study of human T cells and chemical hapten exposure. TCRdb called the RACE reads again in MiXCR, with one record for every CDR3 protein. The sample contains 60,000 to 70,000 distinct CDR3 sequences, 10% to 11% of which appear only once. Sample: whole blood, taken in connection with sensitization to the hapten diphenylcyclopropenone (DPC). Source of these receptors: a woman between 50 and 59 years old with alopecia areata. Some clones in this sample may be carry-over from other donors' samples. The CDR3 runs from the conserved cysteine through the conserved F or W. Fields, in order: CDR3 length, D gene, V gene, clone size, J gene, CDR3 DNA, CDR3 protein. The D gene is left open where the match is weak. Clone sizes are given selectively: once, few, many, or a class where the clone is expanded.

CDR3 length: 12; D gene: .; V gene: TRBV2; clone size: few; J gene: TRBJ2-3; CDR3 DNA: TGTGCCAGCAGATCGGATGCAGATACGCAGTATTTT; CDR3 protein: CASRSDADTQYF
CDR3 length: 15; D gene: .; V gene: TRBV7-3; clone size: .; J gene: TRBJ1-1; CDR3 DNA: TGTGCCAGCAGCTTAACGGGTGGACGGAACACTGAAGCTTTCTTT; CDR3 protein: CASSLTGGRNTEAFF
CDR3 length: 14; D gene: .; V gene: TRBV7-2; clone size: few; J gene: TRBJ1-5; CDR3 DNA: TGTGCCAGCACCATACGTCAGGGTAATCAGCCCCAGCATTTT; CDR3 protein: CASTIRQGNQPQHF
CDR3 length: 13; D gene: .; V gene: TRBV4-2; clone size: few; J gene: TRBJ2-7; CDR3 DNA: TGTGCCAGCAGCCAAGCCTTCTCCTACGAGCAGTACTTC; CDR3 protein: CASSQAFSYEQYF
CDR3 length: 11; D gene: .; V gene: TRBV18; clone size: many; J gene: TRBJ2-7; CDR3 DNA: TGTGCCAGCTCACCGGGCTACGAGCAGTACTTC; CDR3 protein: CASSPGYEQYF
CDR3 length: 14; D gene: TRBD1; V gene: TRBV12-3/TRBV12-4; clone size: few; J gene: TRBJ1-2; CDR3 DNA: TGTGCCAGCAGTCTGGGGCAGGGGGCACTGCGCTACACCTTC; CDR3 protein: CASSLGQGALRYTF
CDR3 length: 15; D gene: TRBD2; V gene: TRBV20-1; clone size: .; J gene: TRBJ2-2; CDR3 DNA: TGCAGTGCTGCACCGGGAGGCTATTTAGCCGGGGAGCTGTTTTTT; CDR3 protein: CSAAPGGYLAGELFF
CDR3 length: 17; D gene: .; V gene: TRBV5-5; clone size: many; J gene: TRBJ1-4; CDR3 DNA: TGTGCCAGCAGCTACCTCTACTGGACGGAGGGAAATGAAAAACTGTTTTTT; CDR3 protein: CASSYLYWTEGNEKLFF
CDR3 length: 13; D gene: .; V gene: TRBV29-1; clone size: many; J gene: TRBJ1-4; CDR3 DNA: TGCAGCGTTGTATCTGACGGGAATGAAAAACTGTTTTTT; CDR3 protein: CSVVSDGNEKLFF
CDR3 length: 15; D gene: TRBD2; V gene: TRBV15; clone size: .; J gene: TRBJ2-1; CDR3 DNA: TGTGCCACCAGCAGCCCTACTAGCGGGGGCATGAAGCAGTTCTTC; CDR3 protein: CATSSPTSGGMKQFF
CDR3 length: 14; D gene: TRBD1; V gene: TRBV6-6; clone size: many; J gene: TRBJ2-4; CDR3 DNA: TGTGCCAGCAGTGTGCCGGGACAGGGAAACATTCAGTACTTC; CDR3 protein: CASSVPGQGNIQYF
CDR3 length: 17; D gene: TRBD2; V gene: TRBV20-1; clone size: many; J gene: TRBJ2-5; CDR3 DNA: TGCAGTGCTAGAGATTATGGGGTAGCGGGGGGGCCCGAGACCCAGTACTTC; CDR3 protein: CSARDYGVAGGPETQYF
CDR3 length: 13; D gene: .; V gene: TRBV4-2; clone size: many; J gene: TRBJ2-5; CDR3 DNA: TGTGCCAGCAGCCGCGCTCTCCCGCAGACCCAGTACTTC; CDR3 protein: CASSRALPQTQYF
CDR3 length: 13; D gene: .; V gene: TRBV27; clone size: .; J gene: TRBJ2-7; CDR3 DNA: TGTGCCAGCAGTTTTCAGGCCACCTACGAGCAGTACTTC; CDR3 protein: CASSFQATYEQYF
CDR3 length: 15; D gene: TRBD1; V gene: TRBV18; clone size: .; J gene: TRBJ2-1; CDR3 DNA: TGTGCCAGCTCATTAGAGCAGGGGGCACGGAATGAGCAGTTCTTC; CDR3 protein: CASSLEQGARNEQFF